The 28 T cell receptor beta chains below all came from one sample that was sequenced in a study of T cell responses to AZD1222 COVID-19 vaccine. Clones were sequenced by immunoSEQ multiplex PCR, and TCRdb holds only the in-frame ones, with some missing. The sample holds about 150,000 clones, over 90% seen once. The starting material was peripheral blood, obtained on day 0 of AZD1222 vaccination. The source is an adult in good health.

The chain joins TRBV7-3 to TRBJ1-4; 11 bases are shared with TRBD1. CDR1 and CDR2 (germline): SGHTA, FQGTGA. The CDR3 length is 15 residues. With V trimmed by 2 bases and J by 7 bases, 3 bases remained unmatched. CDR3 coding DNA: TGTGCCAGCAGCTTATTGGACAGGGGGCTTGAAAAACTGTTTTTT. Protein product: CASSLLDRGLEKLFF.

V and J are TRBV10-3 and TRBJ1-5, with D tentatively TRBD1 (6 bases). CDR3 length: 14 residues. Germline V gene sequence: CDR1 ENHRY, CDR2 SYGVKD. Trimming left V 5 bases short and J 1 base short, with 9 bases between. The CDR3 is CAISRQGSNQPQHF. For the CDR3, the DNA is TGTGCCATCAGTAGGCAGGGGAGCAATCAGCCCCAGCATTTT.

V and J are TRBV10-1 and TRBJ2-1; D call uncertain. This CDR3 is built from 11 residues. V was pared by 6 bases and J by 6 bases, with 6 bases between. The germline V gene has CDR1 WNHNN and CDR2 SYGVQD (reference sequence). The CDR3 DNA reads TGCGCCAGCAGGTGGGGCAATGAGCAGTTCTTC. Translated: CASRWGNEQFF.

This sequence joins TRBV10-3 and TRBJ2-7; 8 bases fit TRBD1. The CDR3 loop spans 15 amino acids. Per germline, CDR1 ENHRY and CDR2 SYGVKD. V was pared by 2 bases and J by 6 bases, with 9 bases of the junction left unmatched. This CDR3 reads CAISETGTGKTEQYF. In DNA form, the CDR3 reads TGTGCCATCAGTGAGACCGGGACAGGCAAAACCGAGCAGTACTTC.

The rearrangement joins TRBV5-4 to TRBJ1-1; 11 nucleotides align to TRBD1. Germline V lookup: CDR1 SGHNT, CDR2 YYREEE (reference sequence). The J segment lost 1 base and the V segment lost 4 bases, leaving 6 bases of the junction unmatched. The CDR3 is made up of 16 amino acids. The CDR3 region has the DNA TGTGCCAGCAGCCCCGGACAGGGGGCAAGGAACACTGAAGCTTTCTTT. Protein sequence: CASSPGQGARNTEAFF.

The V and J genes are TRBV5-4 and TRBJ2-5; 7 positions agree with TRBD1. The CDR3 consists of 14 residues. The J segment lost 3 bases and the V segment lost 5 bases, leaving 7 bases of the junction unmatched. From germline, CDR1 is SGHNT and CDR2 YYREEE (reference sequence). This CDR3 is CASRVDRAKETQYF. CDR3 in DNA: TGTGCCAGCAGGGTTGACAGGGCCAAAGAGACCCAGTACTTC. Looking up the rest from reference TRBV5-4 and TRBJ2-5 gives the full variable domain: ETGVTQSPTHLIKTRGQQVTLRCSSQSGHNTVSWYQQALGQGPQFIFQYYREEENGRGNFPPRFSGLQFPNYSSELNVNALELDDSALYLCASRVDRAKETQYFGPGTRLLVL.

As DNA, the CDR3 is TGTGCCAGCAGCCTTCAGTGGGGGGACCCCCTTTCTGGCTACACCTTC. It yields the protein CASSLQWGDPLSGYTF. The genes are TRBV14 and TRBJ1-2; D perhaps matches TRBD1 (5 bases). The CDR3 extends over 16 amino acids. V was trimmed by 4 bases and J by 7 bases, leaving 22 bases between them. Germline V gene sequence: CDR1 SGHDN, CDR2 FVKESK. Full variable domain (rest looked up from reference TRBV14 and TRBJ1-2): EAGVTQFPSHSVIEKGQTVTLRCDPISGHDNLYWYRRVMGKEIKFLLHFVKESKQDESGMPNNRFLAERTGGTYSTLKVQPAELEDSGVYFCASSLQWGDPLSGYTFGSGTRLTVV.

J is TRBJ2-7 and V is TRBV21-1. TRBV21-1 is a recognized pseudogene. This CDR3 is built from 19 residues. The CDR3 protein is CASSKAPKGPTAHSYEQYF. The CDR3 DNA is TGTGCCAGCAGCAAAGCTCCAAAGGGACCGACAGCCCACTCCTACGAGCAGTACTTC.

The chain links TRBV6-2 or TRBV6-3 to TRBJ2-1; D call uncertain. Looked up from germline, CDR1 is MNHEY and CDR2 is SVGEGT. The CDR3 contains 12 residues. The V gene lost 5 bases and the J gene lost 1 base, with 3 bases spanning the gap. The DNA of the CDR3 is TGTGCCAGCAGTAAGTCCTACAATGAGCAGTTCTTC. This sequence encodes CASSKSYNEQFF.

This clone has only one observation. The chain employs TRBV27 and TRBJ1-2; 9 bases line up with TRBD1. Germline V gene sequence: CDR1 MNHEY, CDR2 SMNVEV (reference sequence). The CDR3 is made up of 17 amino acids. V lost 2 bases, J lost 8 bases, and 15 bases stayed unmatched. The CDR3 DNA reads as TGTGCCAGCAGTTTAGCGGTGGGGGACAGGGCTCTCCGGGGCTACACCTTC. Residues: CASSLAVGDRALRGYTF.

This rearrangement joins TRBV7-8 to TRBJ2-3; a weak D match, TRBD2 (6 bases). Germline CDR1 is SGHVS and CDR2 is FQNEAQ. Trimming removed 4 bases at V and 3 bases at J, with 14 bases between. The CDR3 consists of 15 residues. CDR3 sequence reads: CASSSASDTTDTQYF. Written as DNA, the CDR3 is TGTGCCAGCAGCTCCGCTAGCGACACTACAGATACGCAGTATTTT. Complete variable domain (other parts from reference TRBV7-8 and TRBJ2-3): GAGVSQSPRYKVAKRGQDVALRCDPISGHVSLFWYQQALGQGPEFLTYFQNEAQLDKSGLPSDRFFAERPEGSVSTLKIQRTQQEDSAVYLCASSSASDTTDTQYFGPGTRLTVL.

The chain has TRBV6-5 and TRBJ1-1, with 10 bases matching TRBD1. Germline V gene sequence: CDR1 MNHEY, CDR2 SVGAGI. The V segment lost 6 bases and the J segment 7 bases; nucleotides outside the gene matches: 11. The CDR3 is 15 residues long. The CDR3, as DNA: TGTGCCAGCAGCACATGGACAGGGGGGAAGTTTGAAGCTTTCTTT. This gives the protein CASSTWTGGKFEAFF.

The chain couples TRBV5-4 to TRBJ2-3; 11 bases line up with TRBD2. J lost 6 bases, V lost 4 bases, and 13 bases had no gene match. The CDR3 has 17 amino acids. Germline V CDR1 and CDR2: SGHNT, YYREEE (reference sequence). CDR3 nucleotides: TGTGCCAGCAGCCCCCCCTCTAGCGGGAGGTCCGGCGATACGCAGTATTTT. Translation: CASSPPSSGRSGDTQYF.

The chain uses TRBV7-8 and TRBJ2-7, with a tentative D call TRBD1 (6 bases). From germline, CDR1 is SGHVS and CDR2 FQNEAQ. CDR3 length equals 15 residues. The V gene lost 5 bases and the J gene lost 4 bases, with 18 bases spanning the gap. For the CDR3, the DNA is TGTGCCAGCAGCAGAGCGACAGGACCGAAATACGAGCAGTACTTC. Its protein is CASSRATGPKYEQYF.

The chain uses TRBV27 and TRBJ2-1; D not certain. Deletions cut 2 bases from V and 0 bases from J, with 11 bases between. Germline-derived CDR1 and CDR2 are MNHEY and SMNVEV (reference sequence). The CDR3 is made up of 16 amino acids. This CDR3 reads CASSLMGSGSYNEQFF. The CDR3 region has the DNA TGTGCCAGCAGTTTAATGGGCTCCGGCTCCTACAATGAGCAGTTCTTC.

The chain employs TRBV9 and TRBJ2-3; D not certain. Germline CDR1 is SGDLS and CDR2 is YYNGEE. The length of the CDR3 is 15 residues. V lost 0 bases, J lost 2 bases, and 10 bases lay in between. The CDR3 nucleotides are TGTGCCAGCAGCGTAGATTTGCGGTACACAGATACGCAGTATTTT. It codes for CASSVDLRYTDTQYF.

The chain combines TRBV3-1 (or the pseudogene TRBV3-2) with TRBJ1-2; no clear D gene. This CDR3 is built from 12 residues. Germline V CDR1 and CDR2: LGHDT, YNNKEL (reference sequence). V lost 6 bases and J lost 5, with 10 bases in between. CDR3 protein: CASSVGSYGYTF. The CDR3 region has the DNA TGTGCCAGCAGTGTCGGGTCGTATGGCTACACCTTC.

The V and J genes are TRBV19 and TRBJ1-2; possible D gene TRBD1, 6 bases. Germline V gene data show CDR1 as LNHDA and CDR2 as SQIVND (reference sequence). The CDR3 is 14 residues long. The V gene lost 5 bases and the J gene lost 2 bases, with 12 bases spanning the gap. The CDR3 loop reads CASSHGGPNYGYTF. DNA for the CDR3: TGTGCCAGTAGTCATGGGGGGCCCAACTATGGCTACACCTTC.

This clone was observed a handful of times. This chain uses TRBV7-2 with TRBJ1-6; D is unresolved. V shed 3 bases and J shed 8 bases, with 11 bases lying between them. Germline V gene data show CDR1 as SGHTA and CDR2 as FQGNSA. The CDR3 has 14 amino acids. CDR3 residues: CASSLPGDYSPLHF. The DNA for the CDR3 is TGTGCCAGCAGCTTGCCCGGGGATTATTCACCCCTCCACTTT.

This clone was observed a handful of times. The chain uses TRBV12-3 or TRBV12-4 and TRBJ2-5; D call uncertain. The CDR3 has 11 residues. Trimming shortened V by 1 base and J by 4 bases, and 1 base separated the two germline ends. This CDR3 reads CASSLGETQYF. The CDR3 nucleotides read TGTGCCAGCAGTTTAGGAGAGACCCAGTACTTC.

The chain has TRBV19 and TRBJ2-2, with a weak D call TRBD1 (6 bases). V was clipped by 3 bases and J by 7 bases, with 12 bases between them. Germline V gene data show CDR1 as LNHDA and CDR2 as SQIVND (reference sequence). The CDR3 loop spans 14 amino acids. Written as DNA, the CDR3 is TGTGCCAGTAGTATGACCAGGGGTGACGGGGAGCTGTTTTTT. Translating gives CASSMTRGDGELFF.

The chain uses TRBV9 and TRBJ2-7; TRBD2 might be the D (6 bases). V was shortened by 0 bases and J by 4 bases, with 11 bases between the two germline ends. This CDR3 has 14 amino acids. Germline V gene data show CDR1 as SGDLS and CDR2 as YYNGEE. CDR3 sequence: CASSVVAEPYEQYF. CDR3 DNA: TGTGCCAGCAGCGTAGTAGCGGAGCCGTACGAGCAGTACTTC.

The gene calls are TRBV25-1 and TRBJ1-2; TRBD1 matches at 7 bases. J was trimmed by 8 bases and V by 7 bases; bases with no gene match: 7. The CDR3 extends over 12 amino acids. CDR1 is MGHDK, CDR2 SYGVNS, per germline. In DNA, the CDR3 is TGTGCCAGCAATCAAGCACAGGGGGGCTACACCTTC. It encodes CASNQAQGGYTF.

The rearrangement uses TRBV30 and TRBJ1-3, with D unresolved. Germline V gene sequence: CDR1 GTSNPN, CDR2 SVGIG (reference sequence). Trimming pared 0 bases from V and 7 bases from J, leaving 7 bases between. The CDR3 runs to 12 residues. The CDR3 nucleotides read TGTGCCTGGAGTGTGGCATCTAACACCATATATTTT. Translation gives CAWSVASNTIYF.

This clone was counted once. The chain employs TRBV7-6 and TRBJ1-5, with TRBD1 as a possible D gene (5 bases). From germline, CDR1 is SGHVS and CDR2 FNYEAQ. V was clipped by 1 base and J by 5 bases, with 21 bases between them. The CDR3 has 18 residues. CDR3 nucleotides: TGTGCCAGCAGCTTAGGGGCCTCAGGTGGGGCTTTCGATCAGCCCCAGCATTTT. Translating gives CASSLGASGGAFDQPQHF.

The genes are TRBV30 and TRBJ2-7; 9 nucleotides align to TRBD1. Per germline, CDR1 GTSNPN and CDR2 SVGIG (reference sequence). V trimming: 5 bases; J trimming: 5 bases; junction bases outside the gene matches: 7. The CDR3 spans 13 residues. CDR3 protein: CAWEQGAEHEQYF. The CDR3 coding sequence is TGTGCCTGGGAACAGGGGGCGGAACACGAGCAGTACTTC.

The chain couples TRBV18 to TRBJ1-3; D is ambiguous. V gave up 6 bases and J gave up 4 bases, with 10 bases separating them. CDR1 and CDR2 (germline): KGHSH, LQKENI. The CDR3 loop spans 13 amino acids. In nucleotides, the CDR3 is TGTGCCAGCTCCTCGTGGAGGGGAAACACCATATATTTT. This gives the protein CASSSWRGNTIYF.

The chain employs TRBV7-2 and TRBJ1-5; D gene ambiguous. The ends were cut back, 5 bases at V and 5 bases at J, with 7 bases in the middle. Per the germline V gene, CDR1 is SGHTA and CDR2 is FQGNSA. The CDR3 runs to 12 residues. CDR3 protein: CASSPSDQPQHF. The DNA for the CDR3 is TGTGCCAGCAGCCCCTCAGATCAGCCCCAGCATTTT.